This T cell receptor beta chain was retrieved from a study of blood T cell repertoires in COVID-19. Assay: immunoSEQ multiplex PCR; the TCRdb copy retains only in-frame clones and omits some. The sample shows hundreds of thousands of clones, 75% to 90% of them seen only once. The CDR3 totals 15 residues. V was trimmed by 6 bases and J by 4 bases, leaving 16 bases between them. Germline V gene lookup returns CDR1 LNHDA and CDR2 SQIVND (reference sequence). The sample was PBMCs or T cells enriched from blood (not recorded which). This rearrangement joins TRBV19 to TRBJ2-4; D is perhaps TRBD2 (6 bases). The source of this sequence is a woman aged 55 to 70 who had recovered from COVID-19. This CDR3 is CASRGGALGKNIQYF. The CDR3 nucleotides are TGTGCCAGTAGGGGAGGTGCTCTGGGAAAAAACATTCAGTACTTC.